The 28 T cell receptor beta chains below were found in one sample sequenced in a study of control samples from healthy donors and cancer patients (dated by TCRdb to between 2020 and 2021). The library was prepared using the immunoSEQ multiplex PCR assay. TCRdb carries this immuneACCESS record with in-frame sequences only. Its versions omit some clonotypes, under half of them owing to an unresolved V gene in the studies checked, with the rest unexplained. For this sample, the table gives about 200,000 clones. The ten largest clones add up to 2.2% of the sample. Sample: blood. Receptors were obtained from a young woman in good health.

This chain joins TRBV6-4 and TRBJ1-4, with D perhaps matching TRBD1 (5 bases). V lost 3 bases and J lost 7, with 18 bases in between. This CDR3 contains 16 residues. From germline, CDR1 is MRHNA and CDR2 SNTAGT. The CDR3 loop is CASSENGGLLGEKLFF. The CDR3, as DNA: TGTGCCAGCAGTGAGAACGGGGGTCTTTTGGGTGAAAAACTGTTTTTT.

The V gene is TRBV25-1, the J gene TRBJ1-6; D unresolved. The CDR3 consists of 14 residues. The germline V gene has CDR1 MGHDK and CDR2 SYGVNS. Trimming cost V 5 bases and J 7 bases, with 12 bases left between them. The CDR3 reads CASSRDLGNSPLHF. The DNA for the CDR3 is TGTGCCAGCAGTAGGGATTTAGGGAATTCACCCCTCCACTTT.

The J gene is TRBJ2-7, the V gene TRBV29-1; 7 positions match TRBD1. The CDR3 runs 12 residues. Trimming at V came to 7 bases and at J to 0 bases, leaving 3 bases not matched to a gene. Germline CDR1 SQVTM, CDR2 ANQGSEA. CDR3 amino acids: CSAGTVSYEQYF. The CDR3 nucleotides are TGCAGCGCTGGGACAGTCTCCTACGAGCAGTACTTC.

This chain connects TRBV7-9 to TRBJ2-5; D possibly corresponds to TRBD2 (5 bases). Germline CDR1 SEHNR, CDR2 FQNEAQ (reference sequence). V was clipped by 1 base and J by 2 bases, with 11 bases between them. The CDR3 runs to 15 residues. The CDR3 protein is CASSLGGPDQETQYF. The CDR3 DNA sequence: TGTGCCAGCAGCTTAGGAGGGCCTGATCAAGAGACCCAGTACTTC.

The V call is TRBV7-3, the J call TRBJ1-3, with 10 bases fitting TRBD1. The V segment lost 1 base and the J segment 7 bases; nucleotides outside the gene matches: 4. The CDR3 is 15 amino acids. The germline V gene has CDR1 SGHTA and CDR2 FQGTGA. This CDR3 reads CASSLNQGQGNTIYF. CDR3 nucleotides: TGTGCCAGCAGCTTAAACCAGGGACAGGGGAACACCATATATTTT.

This CDR3 is CATSKDSNYGYTF. CDR3 DNA sequence: TGTGCCACCAGCAAGGACAGCAACTATGGCTACACCTTC. The genes are TRBV15 and TRBJ1-2; D possibly corresponds to TRBD1 (6 bases). The CDR3 runs 13 residues. The germline gives CDR1 LNHNV, CDR2 YYDKDF (reference sequence). V shed 4 bases and J shed 2 bases, with 8 bases lying between them. Looking up the rest from reference TRBV15 and TRBJ1-2 gives the full variable domain: DAMVIQNPRYQVTQFGKPVTLSCSQTLNHNVMYWYQQKSSQAPKLLFHYYDKDFNNEADTPDNFQSRRPNTSFCFLDIRSPGLGDTAMYLCATSKDSNYGYTFGSGTRLTVV.

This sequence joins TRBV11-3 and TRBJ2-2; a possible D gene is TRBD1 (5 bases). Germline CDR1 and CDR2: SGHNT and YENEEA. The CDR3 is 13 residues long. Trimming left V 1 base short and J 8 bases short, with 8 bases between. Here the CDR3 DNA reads TGTGCCAGCAGCTTAGTCAGGGCGGGGGAGCTGTTTTTT. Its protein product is CASSLVRAGELFF.

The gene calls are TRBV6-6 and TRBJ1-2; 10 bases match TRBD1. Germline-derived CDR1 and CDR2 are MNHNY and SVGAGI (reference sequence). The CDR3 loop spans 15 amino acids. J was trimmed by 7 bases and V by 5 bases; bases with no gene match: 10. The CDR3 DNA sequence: TGTGCCAGCAGTCCGCTGCGGACAGGGGGAGGTGGCTACACCTTC. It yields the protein CASSPLRTGGGGYTF.

DNA of the CDR3: TGTGCCAGCAGCCAAGATGGGGGACAGGGGTTTGAAAAACTGTTTTTT. Translating gives CASSQDGGQGFEKLFF. V and J are TRBV4-2 and TRBJ1-4; TRBD1 aligns across 10 bases. Unmatched junction bases numbered 5, after V lost 0 bases and J lost 7 bases. The germline CDR1 and CDR2 sequences are LGHNA and YNFKEQ. The CDR3 contains 16 residues.

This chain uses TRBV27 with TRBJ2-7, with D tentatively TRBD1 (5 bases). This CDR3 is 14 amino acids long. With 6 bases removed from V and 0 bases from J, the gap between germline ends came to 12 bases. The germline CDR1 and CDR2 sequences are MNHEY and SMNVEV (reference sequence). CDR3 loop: CASSLRQSSYEQYF. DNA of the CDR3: TGTGCCAGCAGCCTCCGACAGAGCTCCTACGAGCAGTACTTC.

In nucleotides, the CDR3 is TGTGCCACCAGTGATCTCCGGCAGCTGAACAATGAGCAGTTCTTC. It yields the protein CATSDLRQLNNEQFF. V and J are TRBV24-1 and TRBJ2-1, with D uncertain. Germline V gene sequence: CDR1 KGHDR, CDR2 SFDVKD. V shed 3 bases and J shed 5 bases, with 13 bases lying between them. The CDR3 length is 15 residues.

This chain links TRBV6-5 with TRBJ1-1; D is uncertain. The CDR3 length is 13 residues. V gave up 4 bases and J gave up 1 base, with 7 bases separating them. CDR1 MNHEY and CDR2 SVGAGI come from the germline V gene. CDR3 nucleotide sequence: TGTGCCAGCAGTTTTTCCCGGAACACTGAAGCTTTCTTT. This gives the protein CASSFSRNTEAFF.

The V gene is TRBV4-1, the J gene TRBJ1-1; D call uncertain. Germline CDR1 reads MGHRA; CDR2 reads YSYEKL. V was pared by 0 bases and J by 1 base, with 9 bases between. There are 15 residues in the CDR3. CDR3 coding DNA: TGCGCCAGCAGCCAAGAAAAGTGGACGAACACTGAAGCTTTCTTT. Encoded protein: CASSQEKWTNTEAFF.

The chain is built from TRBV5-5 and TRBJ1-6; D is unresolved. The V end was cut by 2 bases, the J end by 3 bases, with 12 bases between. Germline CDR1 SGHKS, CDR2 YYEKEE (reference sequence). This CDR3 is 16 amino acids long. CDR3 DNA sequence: TGTGCCAGCAGCTTTTGGTCCCAAATCTATAATTCACCCCTCCACTTT. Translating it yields CASSFWSQIYNSPLHF.

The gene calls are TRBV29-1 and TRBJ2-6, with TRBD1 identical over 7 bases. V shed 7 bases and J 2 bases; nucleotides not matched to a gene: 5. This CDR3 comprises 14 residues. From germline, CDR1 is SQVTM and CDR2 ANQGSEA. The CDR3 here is CSATGAAGANVLTF. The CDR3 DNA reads TGCAGCGCTACAGGGGCAGCTGGGGCCAACGTCCTGACTTTC.

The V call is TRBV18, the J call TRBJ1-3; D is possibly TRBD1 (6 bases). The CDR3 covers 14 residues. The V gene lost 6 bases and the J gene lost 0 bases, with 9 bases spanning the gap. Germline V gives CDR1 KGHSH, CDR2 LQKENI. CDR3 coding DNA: TGTGCCAGCTCCCAGGGGAGCTCTGGAAACACCATATATTTT. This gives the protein CASSQGSSGNTIYF.

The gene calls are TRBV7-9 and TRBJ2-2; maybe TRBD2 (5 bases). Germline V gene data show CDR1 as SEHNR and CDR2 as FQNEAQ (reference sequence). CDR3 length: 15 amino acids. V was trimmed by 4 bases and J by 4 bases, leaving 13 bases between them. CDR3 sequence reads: CASSSREGFTGELFF. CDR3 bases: TGTGCCAGCAGCTCCCGAGAGGGATTCACCGGGGAGCTGTTTTTT.

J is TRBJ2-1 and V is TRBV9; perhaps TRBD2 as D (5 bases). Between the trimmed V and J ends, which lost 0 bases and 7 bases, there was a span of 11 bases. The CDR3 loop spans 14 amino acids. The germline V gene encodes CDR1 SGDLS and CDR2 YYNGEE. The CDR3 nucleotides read TGTGCCAGCAGCGTAGGGGCGGGCCGTAATGAGCAGTTCTTC. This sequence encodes CASSVGAGRNEQFF.

In nucleotides, the CDR3 is TGTGCCAGCGGGCTAGCGGGGGACACAGATACGCAGTATTTT. Translating it yields CASGLAGDTDTQYF. The chain combines TRBV6-5 with TRBJ2-3; 10 bases line up with TRBD2. With V trimmed by 8 bases and J by 2 bases, 4 bases remained unmatched. CDR3 length: 14 residues. Germline loops: CDR1 MNHEY, CDR2 SVGAGI.

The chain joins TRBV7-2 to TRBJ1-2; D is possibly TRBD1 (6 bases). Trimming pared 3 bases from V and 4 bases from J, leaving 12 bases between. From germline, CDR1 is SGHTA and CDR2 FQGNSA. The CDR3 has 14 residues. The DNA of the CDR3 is TGTGCCAGCAGCTTGTTACAGGGTACCTATGGCTACACCTTC. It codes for CASSLLQGTYGYTF.

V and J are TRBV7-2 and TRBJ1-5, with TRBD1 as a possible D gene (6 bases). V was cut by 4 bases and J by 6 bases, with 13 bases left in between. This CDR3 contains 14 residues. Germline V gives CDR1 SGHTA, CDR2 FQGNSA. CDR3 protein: CASSSPTGAQPQHF. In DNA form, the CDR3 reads TGTGCCAGCAGCTCACCGACAGGCGCTCAGCCCCAGCATTTT.

CDR3 amino acids: CASSVTVTYNSPLHF. The DNA of the CDR3 is TGTGCCAGCAGCGTGACAGTAACCTATAATTCACCCCTCCACTTT. The genes are TRBV9 and TRBJ1-6; possibly TRBD1 for D (5 bases). Trimming stripped 2 bases from V and 2 bases from J, with 8 bases between. The CDR3 covers 15 residues. CDR1 and CDR2 from the germline V gene are SGDLS and YYNGEE.

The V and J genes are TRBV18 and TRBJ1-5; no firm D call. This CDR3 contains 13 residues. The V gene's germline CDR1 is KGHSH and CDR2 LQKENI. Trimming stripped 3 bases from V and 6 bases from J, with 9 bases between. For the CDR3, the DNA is TGTGCCAGCTCACCTCTAGACACTCAGCCCCAGCATTTT. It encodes CASSPLDTQPQHF.

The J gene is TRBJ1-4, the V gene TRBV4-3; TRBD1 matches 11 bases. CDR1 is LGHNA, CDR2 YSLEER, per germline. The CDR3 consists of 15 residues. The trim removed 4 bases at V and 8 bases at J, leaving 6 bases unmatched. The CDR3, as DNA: TGCGCCAGCAGCCCGACCGGGACAGGGGGGGAAAAACTGTTTTTT. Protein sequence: CASSPTGTGGEKLFF.

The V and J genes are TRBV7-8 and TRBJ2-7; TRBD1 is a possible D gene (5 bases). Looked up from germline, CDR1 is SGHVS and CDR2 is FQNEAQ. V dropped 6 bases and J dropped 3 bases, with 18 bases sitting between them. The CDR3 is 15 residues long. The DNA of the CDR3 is TGTGCCAGCAGTCAATACAAGGGGAAGTACTACGAGCAGTACTTC. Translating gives CASSQYKGKYYEQYF.

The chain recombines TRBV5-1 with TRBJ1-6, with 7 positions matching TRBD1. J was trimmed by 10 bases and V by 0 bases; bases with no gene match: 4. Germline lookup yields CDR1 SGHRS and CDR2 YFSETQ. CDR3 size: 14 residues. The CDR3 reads CASSLDRGGSPLHF. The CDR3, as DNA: TGCGCCAGCAGCTTGGACAGGGGCGGCTCACCCCTCCACTTT.

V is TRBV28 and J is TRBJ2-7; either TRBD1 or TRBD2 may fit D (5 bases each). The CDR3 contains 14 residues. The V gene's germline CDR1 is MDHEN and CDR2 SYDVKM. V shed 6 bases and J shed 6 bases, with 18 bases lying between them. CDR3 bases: TGTGCCAGCAGCAAGAGAGGGGACGGGCGCGAGCAGTACTTC. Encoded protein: CASSKRGDGREQYF.

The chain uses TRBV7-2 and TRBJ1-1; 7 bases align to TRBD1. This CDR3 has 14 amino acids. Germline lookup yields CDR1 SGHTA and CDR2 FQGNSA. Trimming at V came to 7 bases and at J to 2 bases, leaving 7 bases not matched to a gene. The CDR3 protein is CASTADRVNTEAFF. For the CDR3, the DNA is TGTGCCAGCACGGCCGACAGGGTAAACACTGAAGCTTTCTTT.